This TCR beta chain was identified in a study of OX40 agonist ivuxolimab in advanced cancers. Study-level information: In this cohort, patients received ivuxolimab, an agonistic anti-OX40 (CD134) antibody. Notes on the study in general: Researchers did not establish what antigens the expanded peripheral T cells target.

From germline, CDR1 is SGHTS and CDR2 YDEGEE. This CDR3 region has 13 residues. The trim removed 5 bases at V and 6 bases at J, leaving 6 bases unmatched. Autoimmune disease history or systemic immunosuppression was exclusionary. Details on this clone: Its antigen remains unknown.

Some clones are missing from TCRdb's copy, which holds only in-frame ones; the method was immunoSEQ multiplex PCR. Of tens of thousands of clones listed, roughly 87% are singletons. V is TRBV5-8 and J is TRBJ2-5, with TRBD2 matching 8 bases. Sequencing used CD4+ or CD8+ T cells sorted from blood, obtained in a trial of the OX40 agonist ivuxolimab. The source is an adult with an advanced solid tumor such as melanoma, head and neck, liver or kidney cancer. The CDR3 DNA reads as TGTGCCAGCAGGGCTGGCGGGGGGAAGACCCAGTACTTC. Its translation is CASRAGGGKTQYF.